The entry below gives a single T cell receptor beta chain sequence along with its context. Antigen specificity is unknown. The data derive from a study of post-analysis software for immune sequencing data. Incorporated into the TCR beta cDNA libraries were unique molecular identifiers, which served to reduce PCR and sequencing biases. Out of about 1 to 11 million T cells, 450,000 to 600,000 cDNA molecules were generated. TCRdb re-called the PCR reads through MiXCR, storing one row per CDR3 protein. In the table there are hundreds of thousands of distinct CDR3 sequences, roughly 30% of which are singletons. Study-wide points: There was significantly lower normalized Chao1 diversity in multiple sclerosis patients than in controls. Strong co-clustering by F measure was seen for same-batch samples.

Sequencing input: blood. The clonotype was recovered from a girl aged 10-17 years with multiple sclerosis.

This CDR3 reads CSADVRDIQYF. The CDR3 DNA follows: TGCAGTGCTGACGTCCGTGACATTCAGTACTTC. The V gene is TRBV20-1, the J gene TRBJ2-4, with D unresolved. Germline V gene lookup returns CDR1 DFQATT and CDR2 SNEGSKA (reference sequence). Trimming removed 5 bases from V and 8 bases from J, with 10 bases in between. The CDR3 is made up of 11 amino acids.